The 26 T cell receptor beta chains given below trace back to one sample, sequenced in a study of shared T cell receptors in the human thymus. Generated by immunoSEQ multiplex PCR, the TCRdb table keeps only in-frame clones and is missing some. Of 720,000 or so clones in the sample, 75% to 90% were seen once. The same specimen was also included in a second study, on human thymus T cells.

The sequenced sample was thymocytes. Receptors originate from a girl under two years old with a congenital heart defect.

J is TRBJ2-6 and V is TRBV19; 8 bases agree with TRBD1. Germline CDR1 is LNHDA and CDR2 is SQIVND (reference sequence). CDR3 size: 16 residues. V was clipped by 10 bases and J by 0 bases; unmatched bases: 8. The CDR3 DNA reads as TGTGCCACCTCGGACAGGGAGTTCTCTGGGGCCAACGTCCTGACTTTC. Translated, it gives CATSDREFSGANVLTF. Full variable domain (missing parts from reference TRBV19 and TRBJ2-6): DGGITQSPKYLFRKEGQNVTLSCEQNLNHDAMYWYRQDPGQGLRLIYYSQIVNDFQKGDIAEGYSVSREKKESFPLTVTSAQKNPTAFYLCATSDREFSGANVLTFGAGSRLTVL.

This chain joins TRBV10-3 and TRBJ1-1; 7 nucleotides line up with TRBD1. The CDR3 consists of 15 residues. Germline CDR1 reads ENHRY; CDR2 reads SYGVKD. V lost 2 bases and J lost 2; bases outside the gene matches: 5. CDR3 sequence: CAISEPGDRNTEAFF. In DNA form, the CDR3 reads TGTGCCATCAGTGAGCCGGGGGACAGAAACACTGAAGCTTTCTTT.

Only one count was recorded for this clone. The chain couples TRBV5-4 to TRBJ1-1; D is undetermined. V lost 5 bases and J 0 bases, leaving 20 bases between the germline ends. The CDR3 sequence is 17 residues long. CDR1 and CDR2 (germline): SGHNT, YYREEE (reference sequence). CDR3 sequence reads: CASRLREGEQLNTEAFF. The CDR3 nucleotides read TGTGCCAGCAGATTACGGGAAGGAGAACAATTGAACACTGAAGCTTTCTTT.

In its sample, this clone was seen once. CDR3 in amino acids: CASNTLSDRAPNSPLHF. The DNA of the CDR3 is TGTGCCAGCAACACCCTTTCTGACAGAGCCCCAAATTCACCCCTCCACTTT. This chain uses TRBV5-6 with TRBJ1-6; maybe TRBD1 (5 bases). Trimming removed 6 bases from V and 7 bases from J, with 23 bases in between. The CDR3 loop spans 17 amino acids. Germline V lookup: CDR1 SGHDT, CDR2 YYEEEE.

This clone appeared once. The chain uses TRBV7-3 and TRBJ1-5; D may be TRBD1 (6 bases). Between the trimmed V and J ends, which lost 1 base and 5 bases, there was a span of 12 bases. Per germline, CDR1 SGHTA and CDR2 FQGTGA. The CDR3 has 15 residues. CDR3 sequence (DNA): TGTGCCAGCAGCTTAAGTTTAAGGGGGTATCAGCCCCAGCATTTT. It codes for CASSLSLRGYQPQHF.

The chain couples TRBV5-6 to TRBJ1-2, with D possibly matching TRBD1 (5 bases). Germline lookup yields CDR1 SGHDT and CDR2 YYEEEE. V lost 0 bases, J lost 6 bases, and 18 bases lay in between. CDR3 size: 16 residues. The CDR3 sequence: CASSLELLGGKDGYTF. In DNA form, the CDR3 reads TGTGCCAGCAGCTTGGAGCTTTTGGGGGGGAAGGATGGCTACACCTTC.

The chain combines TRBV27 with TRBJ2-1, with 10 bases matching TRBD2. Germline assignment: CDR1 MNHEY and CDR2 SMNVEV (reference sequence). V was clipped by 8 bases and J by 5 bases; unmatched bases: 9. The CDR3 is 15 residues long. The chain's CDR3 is CASRPAGGRDNEQFF. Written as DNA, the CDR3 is TGTGCCAGCCGCCCAGCGGGGGGGAGGGACAATGAGCAGTTCTTC.

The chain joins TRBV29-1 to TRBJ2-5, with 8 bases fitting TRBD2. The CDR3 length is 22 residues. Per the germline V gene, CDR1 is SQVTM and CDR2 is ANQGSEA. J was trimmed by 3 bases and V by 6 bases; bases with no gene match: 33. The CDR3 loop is CSVRSPKTDLFGLAGREETQYF. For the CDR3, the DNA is TGCAGCGTCCGATCGCCGAAGACTGACTTATTTGGACTAGCAGGGAGGGAAGAGACCCAGTACTTC.

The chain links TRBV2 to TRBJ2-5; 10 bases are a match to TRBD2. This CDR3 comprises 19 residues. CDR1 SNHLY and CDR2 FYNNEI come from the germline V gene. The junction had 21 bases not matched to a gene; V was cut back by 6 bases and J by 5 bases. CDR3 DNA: TGTGCCAGCAGGCCACGGTTAGCGGGGGGATCCGGGTGGCGGGAGACCCAGTACTTC. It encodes CASRPRLAGGSGWRETQYF.

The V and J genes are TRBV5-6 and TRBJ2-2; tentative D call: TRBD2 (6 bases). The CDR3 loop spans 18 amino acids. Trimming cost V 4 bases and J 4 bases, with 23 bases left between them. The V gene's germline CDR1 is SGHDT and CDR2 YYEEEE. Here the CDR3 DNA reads TGTGCCAGCAGCACCACCTCGGACCCCAAGGAGGGCACCGGGGAGCTGTTTTTT. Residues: CASSTTSDPKEGTGELFF.

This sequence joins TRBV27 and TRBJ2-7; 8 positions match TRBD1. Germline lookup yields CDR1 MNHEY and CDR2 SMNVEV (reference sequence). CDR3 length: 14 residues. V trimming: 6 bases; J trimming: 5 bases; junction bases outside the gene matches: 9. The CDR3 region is CASRNRGIFDEQYF. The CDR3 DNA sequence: TGTGCCAGCAGGAACAGGGGGATCTTCGACGAGCAGTACTTC.

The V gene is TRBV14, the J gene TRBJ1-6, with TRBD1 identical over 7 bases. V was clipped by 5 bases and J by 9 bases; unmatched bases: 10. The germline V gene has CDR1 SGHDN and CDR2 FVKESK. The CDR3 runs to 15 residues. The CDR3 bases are TGTGCCAGCAGCGTCCGGGAGGGGGCCGGTTCACCCCTCCACTTT. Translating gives CASSVREGAGSPLHF. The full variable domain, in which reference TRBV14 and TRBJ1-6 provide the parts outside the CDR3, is EAGVTQFPSHSVIEKGQTVTLRCDPISGHDNLYWYRRVMGKEIKFLLHFVKESKQDESGMPNNRFLAERTGGTYSTLKVQPAELEDSGVYFCASSVREGAGSPLHFGNGTRLTVT.

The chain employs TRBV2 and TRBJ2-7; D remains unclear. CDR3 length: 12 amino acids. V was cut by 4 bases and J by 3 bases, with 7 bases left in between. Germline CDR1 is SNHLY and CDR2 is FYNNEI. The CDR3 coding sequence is TGTGCCAGCAGTGGACTCAGCTACGAGCAGTACTTC. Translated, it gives CASSGLSYEQYF.

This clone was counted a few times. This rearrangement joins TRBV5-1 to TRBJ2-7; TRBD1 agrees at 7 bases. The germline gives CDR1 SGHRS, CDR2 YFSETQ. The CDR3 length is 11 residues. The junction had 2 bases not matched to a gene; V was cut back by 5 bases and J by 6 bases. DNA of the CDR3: TGCGCCAGCAGGACAGGGAGCGAGCAGTACTTC. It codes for CASRTGSEQYF.

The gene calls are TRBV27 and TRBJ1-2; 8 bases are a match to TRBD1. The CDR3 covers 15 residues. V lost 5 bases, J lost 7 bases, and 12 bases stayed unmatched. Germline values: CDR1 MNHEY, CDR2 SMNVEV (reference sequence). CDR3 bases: TGTGCCAGCAGTAGCCTTGGACAGGGAGGCGCTGGCTACACCTTC. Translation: CASSSLGQGGAGYTF.

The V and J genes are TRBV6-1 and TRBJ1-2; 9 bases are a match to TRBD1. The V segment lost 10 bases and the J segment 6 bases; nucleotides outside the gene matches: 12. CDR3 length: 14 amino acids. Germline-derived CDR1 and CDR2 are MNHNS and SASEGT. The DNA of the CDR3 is TGTGCCACCCTGGGACAGGGCGGTTCGGATGGCTACACCTTC. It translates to CATLGQGGSDGYTF.

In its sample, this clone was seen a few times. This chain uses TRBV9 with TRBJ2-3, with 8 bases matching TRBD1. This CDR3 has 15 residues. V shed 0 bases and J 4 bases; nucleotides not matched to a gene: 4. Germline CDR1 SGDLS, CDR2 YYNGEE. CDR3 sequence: CASSVDPGGSDTQYF. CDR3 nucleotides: TGTGCCAGCAGCGTAGACCCAGGGGGCTCAGATACGCAGTATTTT.

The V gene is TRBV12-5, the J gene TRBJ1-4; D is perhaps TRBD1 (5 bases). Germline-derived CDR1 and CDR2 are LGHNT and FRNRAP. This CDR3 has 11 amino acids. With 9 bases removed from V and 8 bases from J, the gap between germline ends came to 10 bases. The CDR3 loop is CASGGDEKLFF. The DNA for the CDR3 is TGTGCTAGCGGAGGGGACGAAAAACTGTTTTTT.

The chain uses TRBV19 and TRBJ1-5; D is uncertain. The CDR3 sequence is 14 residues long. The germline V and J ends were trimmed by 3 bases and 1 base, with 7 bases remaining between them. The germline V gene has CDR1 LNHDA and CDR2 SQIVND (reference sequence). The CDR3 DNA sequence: TGTGCCAGTAGTATCTCGGGGAGCAATCAGCCCCAGCATTTT. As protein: CASSISGSNQPQHF.

The CDR3 here is CAISPRVPGQGNTIYF. In DNA form, the CDR3 reads TGTGCCATCTCTCCCCGGGTCCCGGGACAAGGAAACACCATATATTTT. The rearrangement uses TRBV28 and TRBJ1-3, with a tentative D call TRBD1 (6 bases). V was cut by 10 bases and J by 4 bases, with 23 bases left in between. Per germline, CDR1 MDHEN and CDR2 SYDVKM. The CDR3 totals 16 residues.

CDR3 in amino acids: CASSLVGGSTGELFF. The CDR3 region has the DNA TGTGCCAGCAGCTTAGTAGGGGGTTCCACCGGGGAGCTGTTTTTT. J is TRBJ2-2 and V is TRBV11-2; weak D call: TRBD1 (6 bases). Trimming removed 1 base from V and 4 bases from J, with 10 bases in between. The CDR3 is 15 amino acids. Germline CDR1 reads SGHAT; CDR2 reads FQNNGV.

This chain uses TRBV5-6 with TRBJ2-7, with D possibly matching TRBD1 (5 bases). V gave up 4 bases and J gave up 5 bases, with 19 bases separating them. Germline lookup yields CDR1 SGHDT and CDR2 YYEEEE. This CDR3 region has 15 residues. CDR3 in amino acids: CASSLLQMGPHEQYF. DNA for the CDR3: TGTGCCAGCAGCCTTCTCCAGATGGGGCCCCACGAGCAGTACTTC.

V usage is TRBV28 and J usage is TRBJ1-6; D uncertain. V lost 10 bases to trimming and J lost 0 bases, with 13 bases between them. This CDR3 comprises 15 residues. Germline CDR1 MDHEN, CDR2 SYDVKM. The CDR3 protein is CATALDISYNSPLHF. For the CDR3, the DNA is TGTGCCACGGCCCTCGACATCTCCTATAATTCACCCCTCCACTTT.

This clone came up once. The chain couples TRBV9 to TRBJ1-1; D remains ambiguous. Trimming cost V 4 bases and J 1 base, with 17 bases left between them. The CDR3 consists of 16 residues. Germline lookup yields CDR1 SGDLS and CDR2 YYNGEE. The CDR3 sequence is CASSRIAAGENTEAFF. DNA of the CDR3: TGTGCCAGCAGCCGTATAGCGGCTGGGGAGAACACTGAAGCTTTCTTT.

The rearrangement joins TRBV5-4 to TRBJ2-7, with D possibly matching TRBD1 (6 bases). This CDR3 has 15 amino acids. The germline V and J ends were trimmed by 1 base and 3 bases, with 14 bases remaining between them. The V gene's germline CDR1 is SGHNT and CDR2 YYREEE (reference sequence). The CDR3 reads CASSLFRSTGYEQYF. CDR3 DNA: TGTGCCAGCAGCTTGTTTCGGTCGACAGGCTACGAGCAGTACTTC.

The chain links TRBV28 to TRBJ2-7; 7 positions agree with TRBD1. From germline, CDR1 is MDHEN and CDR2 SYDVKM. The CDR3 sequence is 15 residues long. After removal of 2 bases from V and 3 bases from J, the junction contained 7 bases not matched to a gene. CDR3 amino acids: CASSLPGQFIYEQYF. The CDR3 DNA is TGTGCCAGCAGTTTACCGGGACAGTTTATCTACGAGCAGTACTTC.